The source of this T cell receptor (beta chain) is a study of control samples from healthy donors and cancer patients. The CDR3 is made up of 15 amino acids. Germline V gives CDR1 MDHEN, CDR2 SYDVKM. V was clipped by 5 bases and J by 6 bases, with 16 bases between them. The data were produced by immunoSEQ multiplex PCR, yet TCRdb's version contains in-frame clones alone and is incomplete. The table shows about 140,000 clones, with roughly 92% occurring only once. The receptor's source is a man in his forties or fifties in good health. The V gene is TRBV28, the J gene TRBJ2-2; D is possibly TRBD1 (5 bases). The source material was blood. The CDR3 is CASSPGLRVAGELFF. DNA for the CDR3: TGTGCCAGCAGTCCAGGGTTACGGGTGGCCGGGGAGCTGTTTTTT.